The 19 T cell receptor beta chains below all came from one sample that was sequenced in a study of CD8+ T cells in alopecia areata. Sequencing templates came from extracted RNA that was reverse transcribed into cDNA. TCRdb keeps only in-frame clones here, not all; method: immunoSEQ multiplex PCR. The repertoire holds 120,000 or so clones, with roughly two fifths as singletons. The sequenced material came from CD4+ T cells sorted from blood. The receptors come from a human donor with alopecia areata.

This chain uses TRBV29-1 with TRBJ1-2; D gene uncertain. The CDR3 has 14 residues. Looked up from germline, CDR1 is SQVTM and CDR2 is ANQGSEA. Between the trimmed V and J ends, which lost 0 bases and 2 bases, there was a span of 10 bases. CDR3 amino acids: CSVEDRGRNYGYTF. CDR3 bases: TGCAGCGTTGAAGATCGAGGCAGGAACTATGGCTACACCTTC.

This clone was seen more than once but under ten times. The CDR3 DNA follows: TGTGCCTGGAGTGTACATTCCGGGACTGAAGCTTTCTTT. This gives the protein CAWSVHSGTEAFF. This chain connects TRBV30 to TRBJ1-1; D remains ambiguous. This CDR3 comprises 13 residues. The germline V gene encodes CDR1 GTSNPN and CDR2 SVGIG (reference sequence). V was pared by 0 bases and J by 5 bases, with 10 bases between.

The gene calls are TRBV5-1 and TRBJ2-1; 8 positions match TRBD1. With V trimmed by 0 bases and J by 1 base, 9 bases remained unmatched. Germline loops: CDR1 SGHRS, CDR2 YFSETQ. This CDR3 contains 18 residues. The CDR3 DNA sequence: TGCGCCAGCAGCTTGGGTAGGGGGACAGGACTGTCCTACAATGAGCAGTTCTTC. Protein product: CASSLGRGTGLSYNEQFF.

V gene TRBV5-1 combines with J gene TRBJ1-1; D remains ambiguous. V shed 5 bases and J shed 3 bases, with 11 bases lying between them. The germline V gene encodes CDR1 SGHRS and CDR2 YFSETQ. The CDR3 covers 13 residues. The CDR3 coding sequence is TGCGCCAGCAGGACGGGCAAGGACACTGAAGCTTTCTTT. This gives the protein CASRTGKDTEAFF.

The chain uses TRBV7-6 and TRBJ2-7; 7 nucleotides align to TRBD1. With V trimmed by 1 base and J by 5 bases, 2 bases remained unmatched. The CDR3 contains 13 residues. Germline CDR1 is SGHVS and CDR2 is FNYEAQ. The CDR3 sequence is CASSLEGAHEQYF. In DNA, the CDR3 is TGTGCCAGCAGCTTAGAGGGGGCGCACGAGCAGTACTTC.

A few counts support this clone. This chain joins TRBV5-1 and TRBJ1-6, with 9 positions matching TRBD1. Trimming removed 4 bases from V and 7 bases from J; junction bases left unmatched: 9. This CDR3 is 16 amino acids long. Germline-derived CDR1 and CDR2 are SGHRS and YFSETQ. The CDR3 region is CASSLVAGTGNSPLHF. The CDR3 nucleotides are TGCGCCAGCAGCCTAGTTGCCGGGACAGGGAATTCACCCCTCCACTTT.

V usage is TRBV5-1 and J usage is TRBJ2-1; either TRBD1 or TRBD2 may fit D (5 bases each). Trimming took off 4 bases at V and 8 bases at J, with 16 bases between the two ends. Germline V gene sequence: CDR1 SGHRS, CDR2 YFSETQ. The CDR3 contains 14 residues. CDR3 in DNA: TGCGCCAGCAGCCTGTCCGGGACGCTGGATGAGCAGTTCTTC. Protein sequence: CASSLSGTLDEQFF.

The CDR3 DNA sequence: TGTGCCGGACAATTTGATGGCTACACCTTC. It is translated as CAGQFDGYTF. The V call is TRBV30, the J call TRBJ1-2; D is perhaps TRBD1 (5 bases). Germline loops: CDR1 GTSNPN, CDR2 SVGIG (reference sequence). The CDR3 consists of 10 residues. The V gene lost 8 bases and the J gene lost 6 bases, with 10 bases spanning the gap.

CDR3 bases: TGTGCCAGCAGTCGAACATCGGGGGGCAGTAACATTCAGTACTTC. This translates into CASSRTSGGSNIQYF. This chain joins TRBV2 and TRBJ2-4, with a possible D match to TRBD2 (7 bases). The CDR3 spans 15 residues. The V gene's germline CDR1 is SNHLY and CDR2 FYNNEI. Trimming pared 5 bases from V and 7 bases from J, leaving 18 bases between.

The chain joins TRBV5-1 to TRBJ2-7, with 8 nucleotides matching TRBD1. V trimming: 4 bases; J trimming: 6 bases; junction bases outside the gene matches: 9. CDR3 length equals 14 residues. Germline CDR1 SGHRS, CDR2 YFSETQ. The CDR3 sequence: CASSISGTGLEQYF. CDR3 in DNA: TGCGCCAGCAGCATATCCGGGACAGGCCTCGAGCAGTACTTC.

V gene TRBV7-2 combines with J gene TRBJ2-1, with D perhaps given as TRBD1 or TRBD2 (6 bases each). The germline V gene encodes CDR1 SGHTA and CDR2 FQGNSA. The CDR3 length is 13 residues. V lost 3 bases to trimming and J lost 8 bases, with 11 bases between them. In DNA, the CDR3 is TGTGCCAGCAGCTTGAGGGGGGTTCATGAGCAGTTCTTC. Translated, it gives CASSLRGVHEQFF.

CDR3 in DNA: TGTGCCAGCAGCTTGGTTGTGGCAGGTTCCTACGAGCAGTACTTC. Translation gives CASSLVVAGSYEQYF. The rearrangement uses TRBV7-2 and TRBJ2-7, with D hard to call. The length of the CDR3 is 15 residues. Trimming shortened V by 3 bases and J by 1 base, and 13 bases separated the two germline ends. Germline V CDR1 and CDR2: SGHTA, FQGNSA.

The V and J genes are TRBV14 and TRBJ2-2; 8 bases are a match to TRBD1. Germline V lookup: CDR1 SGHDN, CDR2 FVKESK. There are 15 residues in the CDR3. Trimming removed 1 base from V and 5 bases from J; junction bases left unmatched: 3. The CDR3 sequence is CASSQARGRTGELFF. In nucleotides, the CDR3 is TGTGCCAGCAGCCAAGCCAGGGGGCGAACCGGGGAGCTGTTTTTT.

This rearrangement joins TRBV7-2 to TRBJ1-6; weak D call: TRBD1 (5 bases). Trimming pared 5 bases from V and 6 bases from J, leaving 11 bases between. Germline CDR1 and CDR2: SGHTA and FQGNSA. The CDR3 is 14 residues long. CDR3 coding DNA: TGTGCCAGCAGCAGGAACAGGTTTAATTCACCCCTCCACTTT. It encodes CASSRNRFNSPLHF. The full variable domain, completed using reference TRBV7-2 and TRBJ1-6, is GAGVSQSPSNKVTEKGKDVELRCDPISGHTALYWYRQSLGQGLEFLIYFQGNSAPDKSGLPSDRFSAERTGGSVSTLTIQRTQQEDSAVYLCASSRNRFNSPLHFGNGTRLTVT.

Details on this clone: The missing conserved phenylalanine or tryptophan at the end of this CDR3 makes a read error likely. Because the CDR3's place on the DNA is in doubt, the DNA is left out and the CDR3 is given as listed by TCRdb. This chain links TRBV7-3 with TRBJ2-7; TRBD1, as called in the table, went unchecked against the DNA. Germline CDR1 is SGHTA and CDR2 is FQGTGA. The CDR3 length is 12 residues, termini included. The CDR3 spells CASSPIRDRASP.

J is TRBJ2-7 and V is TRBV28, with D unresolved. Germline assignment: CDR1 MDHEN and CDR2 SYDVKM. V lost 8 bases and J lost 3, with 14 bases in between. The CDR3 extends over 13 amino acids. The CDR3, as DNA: TGTGCCAGCTGGCGCCCCGACCACTACGAGCAGTACTTC. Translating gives CASWRPDHYEQYF.

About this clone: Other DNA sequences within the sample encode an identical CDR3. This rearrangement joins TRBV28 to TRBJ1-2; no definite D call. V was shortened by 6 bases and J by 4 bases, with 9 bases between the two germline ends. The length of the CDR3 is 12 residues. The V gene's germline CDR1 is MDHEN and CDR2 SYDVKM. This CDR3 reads CASSLSGYGYTF. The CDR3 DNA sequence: TGTGCCAGCAGCCTTAGCGGCTATGGCTACACCTTC.

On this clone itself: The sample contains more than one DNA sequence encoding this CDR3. This CDR3 is CAWSDSGANVLTF. DNA for the CDR3: TGTGCCTGGAGTGATTCTGGGGCCAACGTCCTGACTTTC. The chain employs TRBV30 and TRBJ2-6, with D unresolved. This CDR3 region has 13 residues. From germline, CDR1 is GTSNPN and CDR2 SVGIG (reference sequence). The V end was cut by 1 base, the J end by 1 base, with 2 bases between.

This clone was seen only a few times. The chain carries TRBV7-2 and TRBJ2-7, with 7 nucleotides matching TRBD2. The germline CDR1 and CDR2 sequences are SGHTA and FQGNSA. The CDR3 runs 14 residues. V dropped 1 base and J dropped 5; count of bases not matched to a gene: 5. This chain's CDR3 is CASSLGPSGNEQYF. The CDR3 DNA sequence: TGTGCCAGCAGCTTAGGGCCGAGCGGGAACGAGCAGTACTTC.